Shown below are 14 T cell receptor beta chains from a single sample sequenced in a study of shared clonotypes between healthy human individuals (dated by TCRdb to the early 2020s). Receptor amplification or capture employed the immunoSEQ multiplex PCR assay. Here the immuneACCESS table is served through TCRdb, limited to in-frame sequences with V and J called. Missing clones are a known gap in these copies; in checked studies unresolved V genes cover under half, and the rest lacks a known reason. The sample table contains around 1.9 million clones; only one count was recorded for about 94% of them. The top ten constitute 1.5% to 2% of the sample. CD8 naive samples consisted of CD45RO-negative cells that were positively selected for CCR7, yielding a CD45RA+CCR7+ population without TemRA cells. The sample consisted of naive CD8+ T cells from PBMCs. The cell subset or site label, as the study defines it: CD45RA+CCR7+. All receptors come from a man between 18 and 35 years old in good health. Some clones in this sample may be carry-over from other donors' samples.

The rearrangement links TRBV28 to TRBJ1-2; a possible D gene is TRBD1 (6 bases). The CDR3 sequence is 15 residues long. From germline, CDR1 is MDHEN and CDR2 SYDVKM. The V gene lost 6 bases and the J gene lost 2 bases, with 16 bases spanning the gap. The DNA for the CDR3 is TGTGCCAGCAGCCCACACAGGGAGGGGAACTATGGCTACACCTTC. Its protein product is CASSPHREGNYGYTF.

On this clone: The sample carries other DNA sequences with the same CDR3. The chain is built from TRBV9 and TRBJ1-2; TRBD1 matches at 7 bases. This CDR3 is 13 amino acids long. V shed 3 bases, J shed 4 bases, and the junction held 3 bases outside the gene matches. CDR1 is SGDLS and CDR2 is YYNGEE in the germline V gene. CDR3 nucleotide sequence: TGTGCCAGCAGCGGCGGGACAGTCTATGGCTACACCTTC. Its translation is CASSGGTVYGYTF.

The chain joins TRBV2 to TRBJ2-1; D is undetermined. The CDR3 is 16 amino acids. V was shortened by 9 bases and J by 7 bases, with 25 bases between the two germline ends. Germline V gives CDR1 SNHLY, CDR2 FYNNEI. CDR3 sequence (DNA): TGTGCCAGAAGTACACTCCCCGGAGACGTGGAGAATGAGCAGTTCTTC. Translation gives CARSTLPGDVENEQFF.

As concerns this clone: Other DNA sequences in the sample encode the same CDR3. V usage is TRBV6-5 and J usage is TRBJ2-3; D may match TRBD1 or TRBD2 (5 bases each). V gave up 1 base and J gave up 3 bases, with 8 bases separating them. Germline-derived CDR1 and CDR2 are MNHEY and SVGAGI. The CDR3 contains 14 residues. This CDR3 reads CASSYYGGTDTQYF. In DNA form, the CDR3 reads TGTGCCAGCAGTTACTATGGGGGAACAGATACGCAGTATTTT.

About this clone itself: This CDR3 is also generated by other DNA sequences in the sample. V gene TRBV27 combines with J gene TRBJ2-7; D perhaps matches TRBD2 (5 bases). Germline CDR1 MNHEY, CDR2 SMNVEV (reference sequence). This CDR3 contains 13 residues. V was pared by 2 bases and J by 4 bases, with 9 bases between. The CDR3 sequence: CASSLAGGYEQYF. CDR3 nucleotides: TGTGCCAGCAGTTTAGCGGGTGGTTACGAGCAGTACTTC.

This clone was counted a few times. Other DNA sequences in the same sample also yield this CDR3. The V gene is TRBV2, the J gene TRBJ2-7; the D is unclear. V dropped 3 bases and J dropped 4 bases, with 4 bases sitting between them. Germline V gene sequence: CDR1 SNHLY, CDR2 FYNNEI. This CDR3 is 11 amino acids long. CDR3 nucleotides: TGTGCCAGCAGTGAGCGTTACGAGCAGTACTTC. Amino acids: CASSERYEQYF.

This chain uses TRBV10-1 with TRBJ2-3, with TRBD2 identical over 9 bases. Losses at the gene ends were 4 bases for V and 3 bases for J; bases not matched to a gene: 8. CDR3 size: 16 residues. Germline V lookup: CDR1 WNHNN, CDR2 SYGVQD (reference sequence). The CDR3 DNA reads as TGCGCCAGCAGTGGGGCTAGCGGGACCCCGACAGATACGCAGTATTTT. Translated, it gives CASSGASGTPTDTQYF.

The V gene is TRBV28, the J gene TRBJ2-7; TRBD1 matches 8 bases. This CDR3 is built from 12 residues. Germline trimming cut 7 bases from V and 9 bases from J; bases unmatched to any gene: 8. Germline V gene sequence: CDR1 MDHEN, CDR2 SYDVKM. CDR3 protein: CASKDRGYGQYF. The CDR3 bases are TGTGCCAGCAAAGACAGGGGTTATGGGCAGTACTTC.

This rearrangement joins TRBV9 to TRBJ1-2, with 7 bases lining up with TRBD1. The CDR3 length is 18 residues. The J segment lost 3 bases and the V segment lost 0 bases, leaving 14 bases of the junction unmatched. Looked up from germline, CDR1 is SGDLS and CDR2 is YYNGEE. The CDR3 DNA reads as TGTGCCAGCAGCGTAGATTCGACAGGGCGGGTTGGGGACTATGGCTACACCTTC. Residues: CASSVDSTGRVGDYGYTF.

The rearrangement joins TRBV27 to TRBJ1-4, with 7 bases aligning to TRBD1. Per the germline V gene, CDR1 is MNHEY and CDR2 is SMNVEV (reference sequence). This CDR3 comprises 13 residues. J lost 10 bases, V lost 5 bases, and 7 bases had no gene match. The CDR3 bases are TGTGCCAGCAGTCCGAGACAGGGTGGAAAACTGTTTTTT. Translated, it gives CASSPRQGGKLFF.

This clone came up once. The genes are TRBV27 and TRBJ1-5, with D unresolved. CDR1 is MNHEY and CDR2 is SMNVEV in the germline V gene (reference sequence). The CDR3 contains 14 residues. V dropped 2 bases and J dropped 1 base, with 6 bases sitting between them. The CDR3 nucleotides read TGTGCCAGCAGTTTAGGGGAGAGCAATCAGCCCCAGCATTTT. Translation gives CASSLGESNQPQHF.

J is TRBJ2-1 and V is TRBV6-1, with 8 bases identical to TRBD2. J lost 4 bases, V lost 11 bases, and 10 bases had no gene match. The CDR3 is made up of 14 amino acids. Per the germline V gene, CDR1 is MNHNS and CDR2 is SASEGT. This chain's CDR3 is CAAHYSGTYNEQFF. The CDR3, as DNA: TGTGCCGCACACTATAGCGGGACTTACAATGAGCAGTTCTTC.

The chain couples TRBV7-2 to TRBJ1-1; D remains unclear. The V gene's germline CDR1 is SGHTA and CDR2 FQGNSA. The CDR3 is made up of 12 amino acids. V lost 3 bases, J lost 8 bases, and 10 bases lay in between. The CDR3: CASSFGGPEAFF. The CDR3, as DNA: TGTGCCAGCAGCTTCGGTGGGCCCGAAGCTTTCTTT.

The chain has TRBV19 and TRBJ2-1, with unresolved D. Germline V CDR1 and CDR2: LNHDA, SQIVND (reference sequence). This CDR3 has 11 amino acids. The V end was cut by 1 base, the J end by 11 bases, with 6 bases between. CDR3 region: CASSIGVQQFF. The CDR3 DNA is TGTGCCAGTAGTATAGGGGTGCAGCAGTTCTTC.